Listed below are T cell receptor beta chains from one sample, sequenced in a study of blood T cell repertoires in COVID-19. Method: immunoSEQ multiplex PCR; TCRdb's copy keeps in-frame clones and lacks some. Of around 260,000 clones in the sample, over 75% are singletons; the top ten hold 10% to 15%. Material for sequencing was peripheral blood. These receptors were collected from a human donor in a cohort sampled during active COVID-19. Each CDR3 is given with its conserved first and last residue. Fields, in order: V gene, J gene, CDR3 protein.

v_gene: TRBV2; j_gene: TRBJ2-1; CDR3aa: CASKLDRGPYNEQFF
v_gene: TRBV5-1; j_gene: TRBJ2-3; CDR3aa: CASSLEEFPTDTQYF
v_gene: TRBV30; j_gene: TRBJ1-2; CDR3aa: CATTGGPGNGYTF
v_gene: TRBV11-3; j_gene: TRBJ2-2; CDR3aa: CASSLMSGELFF
v_gene: TRBV2; j_gene: TRBJ1-1; CDR3aa: CASSRPGQGARKAFF
v_gene: TRBV5-1; j_gene: TRBJ1-4; CDR3aa: CASSSLRGADGELFF
v_gene: TRBV18; j_gene: TRBJ1-2; CDR3aa: CASSRGTGSNYGYTF
v_gene: TRBV28; j_gene: TRBJ2-1; CDR3aa: CASSALAGSSYNEQFF
v_gene: TRBV4-2; j_gene: TRBJ2-1; CDR3aa: CASSQERVSYNEQFF
v_gene: TRBV7-2; j_gene: TRBJ1-6; CDR3aa: CASSAKGTGPSPLHF
v_gene: TRBV7-2; j_gene: TRBJ2-7; CDR3aa: CASSPLSGSYEQYF
v_gene: TRBV18; j_gene: TRBJ2-5; CDR3aa: CASSELPQETQYF
v_gene: TRBV7-2; j_gene: TRBJ2-5; CDR3aa: CASSLSAGQETQYF
v_gene: TRBV6-5; j_gene: TRBJ2-3; CDR3aa: CASRLAGGTTDTQYF
v_gene: TRBV27; j_gene: TRBJ2-1; CDR3aa: CASSKETAGYGNEQFF
v_gene: TRBV6-2/TRBV6-3; j_gene: TRBJ2-7; CDR3aa: CASSYALTYEQYF
v_gene: TRBV7-9; j_gene: TRBJ2-2; CDR3aa: CASSLTGRHTGELFF
v_gene: TRBV6-1; j_gene: TRBJ1-2; CDR3aa: CASSEGLVAVYGYTF
v_gene: TRBV30; j_gene: TRBJ2-2; CDR3aa: CAWSEQSTGELFF
v_gene: TRBV18; j_gene: TRBJ1-2; CDR3aa: CASSTIGGENGYTF
v_gene: TRBV18; j_gene: TRBJ2-7; CDR3aa: CASSLLAGTSGYEQYF
v_gene: TRBV19; j_gene: TRBJ1-2; CDR3aa: CASSRSPDYGYTF
v_gene: TRBV27; j_gene: TRBJ1-1; CDR3aa: CASKPKGGGSEAFF
v_gene: TRBV5-6; j_gene: TRBJ1-1; CDR3aa: CASSSFSRTTSEAFF
v_gene: TRBV5-4; j_gene: TRBJ1-1; CDR3aa: CASSATGTGVYTEAFF
v_gene: TRBV5-1; j_gene: TRBJ1-1; CDR3aa: CASSLERRAVGTEAFF
v_gene: TRBV3-1/TRBV3-2; j_gene: TRBJ2-7; CDR3aa: CASSQDMACQEQYF
v_gene: TRBV6-2/TRBV6-3; j_gene: TRBJ2-1; CDR3aa: CASTPRPPAGGGEQFF
v_gene: TRBV21-1; j_gene: TRBJ2-4; CDR3aa: CASSSRAGTKNIQYF
v_gene: TRBV4-3; j_gene: TRBJ2-2; CDR3aa: CASSQSGTMNTGELFF
v_gene: TRBV6-2/TRBV6-3; j_gene: TRBJ2-1; CDR3aa: CASSYSLAGGYNEQFF
v_gene: TRBV5-5; j_gene: TRBJ1-1; CDR3aa: CASRLQLNTEAFF
v_gene: TRBV13; j_gene: TRBJ2-2; CDR3aa: CASSSDSNTGELFF
v_gene: TRBV6-6; j_gene: TRBJ1-6; CDR3aa: CASSRTQGNSPLHF
v_gene: TRBV19; j_gene: TRBJ2-7; CDR3aa: CASSISDEQYF